These T cell receptor beta chains were read from a single sample in a study of blood T cells in healthy people across ages. Each CDR3 protein gets one entry after TCRdb re-called the 5' RACE reads with MiXCR. The sample consists of 1.2 million to 1.5 million distinct CDR3 sequences, 59% of them appearing once. The sequenced sample consisted of blood. These TCRs come from a young man in good health. Each CDR3 is given with its conserved first and last residue. Fields, in order: J gene, D gene, V gene, clone size, CDR3 protein, CDR3 DNA. D genes are given only for firm matches. Clone size is shown for a subset of rows, as once, few, many or a class of expanded clone.

>TRBJ1-6|NA|TRBV27|NA
CASSQVMQGVGSPLHF
TGTGCCAGCAGTCAAGTTATGCAGGGTGTAGGGTCACCCCTCCACTTT
>TRBJ2-1|TRBD1|TRBV3-1|few
CASSQGSRTGEMFF
TGTGCCAGCAGCCAAGGCTCCAGGACAGGGGAGATGTTCTTC
>TRBJ2-3|TRBD1|TRBV28|NA
CASSSINRGRTDTQYF
TGTGCCAGCAGTTCAATAAACAGGGGGCGGACAGATACGCAGTATTTT
>TRBJ1-2|NA|TRBV29-1|NA
CSVDTPGGYGYTF
TGCAGCGTTGATACGCCTGGAGGCTATGGCTACACCTTC
>TRBJ2-5|TRBD1|TRBV6-6|few
CASPPHRGQSQETQYF
TGTGCCAGTCCTCCTCACAGGGGGCAATCTCAAGAGACCCAGTACTTC
>TRBJ2-1|TRBD1|TRBV4-3|NA
CASSSGQGVTEQFF
TGCGCCAGCAGTTCAGGGCAGGGGGTTACTGAGCAGTTCTTC
>TRBJ1-2|NA|TRBV12-3/TRBV12-4|NA
CASIPDRARYGYTF
TGTGCCAGCATCCCGGACCGGGCTCGTTATGGCTACACCTTC
>TRBJ1-2|TRBD1|TRBV29-1|NA
CSVGSIDRDYYGYTF
TGCAGCGTTGGTAGCATAGACAGGGACTACTATGGCTACACCTTC
>TRBJ2-2|NA|TRBV5-1|NA
CASSWPDYSNTGELFF
TGCGCCAGCAGCTGGCCGGACTATTCGAACACCGGGGAGCTGTTTTTT
>TRBJ1-2|NA|TRBV14|few
CASSQLSRIDGYTF
TGTGCCAGCAGCCAACTTAGCAGGATTGATGGCTACACCTTC
>TRBJ1-6|NA|TRBV28|NA
CASSLIQAQNSPLHF
TGTGCCAGCAGTCTCATTCAAGCCCAGAATTCACCCCTCCACTTT
>TRBJ2-1|NA|TRBV6-2/TRBV6-3|once
CASSYSTSYNEQFF
TGTGCCAGCAGTTACTCGACGTCTTACAATGAGCAGTTCTTC
>TRBJ2-3|NA|TRBV7-2|NA
CASSLASVSATDTQYF
TGTGCCAGCAGCTTAGCTAGCGTTTCAGCCACAGATACGCAGTATTTT
>TRBJ2-7|TRBD2|TRBV5-6|once
CASSLWRAGGNLYNEQYF
TGTGCCAGCAGCTTGTGGCGCGCGGGAGGGAACCTATACAATGAGCAGTACTTC
>TRBJ2-7|TRBD2|TRBV6-2/TRBV6-3|NA
CASSYKLAGSSYEQYF
TGTGCCAGCAGTTACAAACTAGCGGGGAGCTCCTACGAGCAGTACTTC
>TRBJ2-7|TRBD2|TRBV10-3|few
CAIRGLAGDIYEQYF
TGTGCCATCAGGGGACTAGCGGGAGATATTTACGAGCAGTACTTC
>TRBJ2-7|TRBD2|TRBV20-1|NA
CSASLLTSGRSYEQYF
TGCAGTGCTAGCCTCCTCACTAGCGGGAGATCCTACGAGCAGTACTTC
>TRBJ1-2|NA|TRBV27|few
CASSFRGGQGYTF
TGTGCCAGCAGTTTCCGGGGGGGCCAGGGCTACACCTTC
>TRBJ2-3|TRBD2|TRBV15|NA
CATSRDLGTSALIPQYF
TGTGCCACCAGCAGAGATCTAGGGACTAGCGCCCTTATTCCGCAGTATTTT
>TRBJ2-2|NA|TRBV29-1|few
CSGQGVTGELFF
TGCAGCGGACAAGGGGTCACCGGGGAGCTGTTTTTT
>TRBJ1-2|NA|TRBV20-1|NA
CSARDSGNYGYTF
TGCAGTGCTAGAGATTCCGGGAACTATGGCTACACCTTC
>TRBJ1-4|NA|TRBV4-2|few
CASSQDLWQRNEKLFF
TGTGCCAGCAGCCAAGATCTGTGGCAGAGGAATGAAAAACTGTTTTTT
>TRBJ1-1|NA|TRBV7-2|NA
CASRLDQGTAEAFF
TGTGCCAGCAGGTTAGACCAGGGGACGGCTGAAGCTTTCTTT
>TRBJ2-1|TRBD2|TRBV20-1|few
CSARVTSGISYNEQFF
TGCAGTGCTAGGGTGACTAGCGGGATCTCCTACAATGAGCAGTTCTTC
>TRBJ2-7|NA|TRBV21-1|NA
CASSKEGEGQGMSEQYF
TGTGCCAGCAGCAAAGAAGGGGAGGGACAGGGGATGAGCGAGCAGTACTTC
>TRBJ2-5|TRBD2|TRBV7-8|NA
CASTGTSGSRKTQYF
TGTGCCAGCACCGGGACTAGCGGGAGTCGGAAGACCCAGTACTTC
>TRBJ2-1|NA|TRBV6-5|NA
CASSYVTELYNEQFF
TGTGCCAGCAGTTACGTGACAGAGCTTTACAATGAGCAGTTCTTC
>TRBJ2-4|NA|TRBV25-1|few
CASSTIAKNIQYF
TGTGCCAGCAGTACTATAGCCAAAAACATTCAGTACTTC
>TRBJ1-2|TRBD1|TRBV24-1|few
CATQDRLAVGYTF
TGTGCCACACAGGACAGGTTGGCGGTAGGCTACACCTTC
>TRBJ2-5|NA|TRBV20-1|NA
CSATAWETQYF
TGCAGTGCTACAGCCTGGGAGACCCAGTACTTC
>TRBJ2-7|NA|TRBV5-4|once
CASSEATGLGNEQYF
TGTGCCAGCAGCGAGGCTACAGGGTTAGGAAACGAGCAGTACTTC
>TRBJ2-7|TRBD1|TRBV20-1|NA
CSAPNRTGTYEQYF
TGCAGTGCTCCGAATCGGACAGGAACCTACGAGCAGTACTTC
>TRBJ2-7|NA|TRBV15|few
CATSRGTDFEQYF
TGTGCCACCAGCAGAGGGACGGACTTCGAGCAGTACTTC
>TRBJ1-5|NA|TRBV20-1|NA
CSATPGGSHQPQHF
TGCAGTGCGACTCCGGGAGGCTCCCATCAGCCCCAGCATTTT
>TRBJ2-7|TRBD2|TRBV7-2|many
CASSLVTSGGYEQYF
TGCGCCAGCAGCTTGGTAACTAGCGGGGGGTACGAGCAGTACTTC
>TRBJ2-1|NA|TRBV3-1|few
CASSSPSAPRSGVSYNEQFF
TGTGCCAGCAGCTCCCCCTCGGCTCCCCGTAGCGGAGTCTCCTACAATGAGCAGTTCTTC
>TRBJ1-2|TRBD1|TRBV4-2|once
CASSPPTGVDYGYTF
TGTGCCAGCAGCCCCCCGACAGGGGTCGACTATGGCTACACCTTC
>TRBJ1-5|NA|TRBV30|few
CAWTLGEGQPQHF
TGTGCCTGGACACTCGGGGAGGGACAGCCCCAGCATTTT
>TRBJ2-1|NA|TRBV29-1|NA
CSVGGEQGMTYNEQFF
TGCAGCGTTGGGGGAGAACAGGGAATGACCTACAATGAGCAGTTCTTC
>TRBJ2-7|TRBD2|TRBV27|NA
CASRPGTSGGFYEQYF
TGTGCCAGCAGACCCGGGACTAGCGGGGGTTTCTACGAGCAGTACTTC
>TRBJ1-1|NA|TRBV4-1|NA
CASSQDLGAPEAFF
TGCGCCAGCAGCCAAGATTTAGGGGCCCCTGAAGCTTTCTTT
>TRBJ2-7|TRBD1|TRBV29-1|NA
CSVWDRVFTEQYF
TGCAGCGTGTGGGACAGGGTATTTACCGAGCAGTACTTC
>TRBJ2-7|NA|TRBV7-2|once
CASSSAGFYSYEQYF
TGTGCCAGCAGTTCGGCCGGCTTCTACTCCTACGAGCAGTACTTC
>TRBJ2-7|TRBD1|TRBV20-1|few
CSAGLTGGFYEQYF
TGCAGTGCGGGTTTGACAGGGGGCTTTTACGAGCAGTACTTC
>TRBJ2-7|NA|TRBV20-1|NA
CSARLDNPSYEQYF
TGCAGTGCTAGACTGGACAATCCCTCCTACGAGCAGTACTTC
>TRBJ1-2|TRBD1|TRBV7-2|NA
CASSFTGQGGYGYTF
TGTGCCAGCAGCTTTACGGGACAGGGTGGTTATGGCTACACCTTC
>TRBJ1-5|NA|TRBV11-2|NA
CASSLDLGGAGQPQHF
TGTGCCAGCAGCTTAGATTTAGGGGGTGCGGGTCAGCCCCAGCATTTT
>TRBJ2-1|NA|TRBV2|NA
CASSEVNYNEQFF
TGTGCCAGCAGTGAAGTGAACTACAATGAGCAGTTCTTC
>TRBJ1-6|NA|TRBV27|few
CASSLSPGSSYNSPLHF
TGTGCCAGCAGTTTATCGCCAGGCAGCTCCTATAATTCACCCCTCCACTTT
>TRBJ1-5|TRBD1|TRBV7-8|NA
CASSDLGQGAVNQPQHF
TGTGCCAGCAGCGACCTGGGACAGGGGGCCGTTAATCAGCCCCAGCATTTT
>TRBJ2-1|NA|TRBV5-5|NA
CASSLIVDEQFF
TGTGCCAGCAGCTTGATCGTGGATGAGCAGTTCTTC
>TRBJ2-7|NA|TRBV5-1|NA
CASKLLGGKDEQYF
TGCGCCAGTAAACTTTTGGGGGGAAAGGACGAGCAGTACTTC
>TRBJ2-7|NA|TRBV4-1|NA
CASSQGIGETYEQYF
TGCGCCAGCAGCCAAGGGATAGGGGAGACCTACGAGCAGTACTTC
>TRBJ2-3|TRBD2|TRBV6-2/TRBV6-3|NA
CASSVGGAPPDTQYF
TGTGCCAGCAGCGTCGGGGGGGCCCCCCCAGATACGCAGTATTTT
>TRBJ2-7|TRBD1|TRBV6-2/TRBV6-3|NA
CASSYTGTGGNEQYF
TGTGCCAGCAGCTACACCGGGACAGGAGGGAACGAGCAGTACTTC